These 8 T cell receptor beta chains share one sample of origin, sequenced in a study of blood T cell repertoires in COVID-19. Profiling relied on immunoSEQ multiplex PCR, and the TCRdb table lists in-frame clones only, not all of them. The table records some 200,000 clones, 80% to 90% of them present only once. Sequenced sample: peripheral blood. These receptors all come from a woman aged 80 or older with active or convalescent COVID-19.

The V call is TRBV4-2, the J call TRBJ2-7, with D possibly being TRBD2 (5 bases). Germline V CDR1 and CDR2: LGHNA, YNFKEQ. The CDR3 runs to 13 residues. Trimming removed 1 base at V and 7 bases at J, with 11 bases between. This CDR3 is CASSQVRQREQYF. The CDR3 DNA is TGTGCCAGCAGCCAAGTTCGGCAGCGGGAGCAGTACTTC.

The chain links TRBV19 to TRBJ2-1; maybe TRBD2 (6 bases). In germline, CDR1 is LNHDA, CDR2 SQIVND (reference sequence). This CDR3 is built from 14 residues. V lost 5 bases and J lost 7, with 15 bases in between. In DNA, the CDR3 is TGTGCCAGTAGTGTACTAGCTAGGGAGAATGAGCAGTTCTTC. It specifies CASSVLARENEQFF.

The rearrangement joins TRBV19 to TRBJ1-2; the D gene is possibly TRBD1 (6 bases). V lost 8 bases to trimming and J lost 6 bases, with 16 bases between them. This CDR3 is 13 amino acids long. CDR1 and CDR2 (germline): LNHDA, SQIVND (reference sequence). The CDR3 DNA is TGTGCCAGTGGTACCTACGGGACAAATGGCTACACCTTC. As protein: CASGTYGTNGYTF.

CDR3 sequence reads: CASSEQNTEAFF. CDR3 coding DNA: TGTGCCAGCAGTGAACAGAACACTGAAGCTTTCTTT. V usage is TRBV2 and J usage is TRBJ1-1; D is ambiguous. Trimming left V 2 bases short and J 1 base short, with 2 bases between. Germline CDR1 and CDR2: SNHLY and FYNNEI. The CDR3 runs to 12 residues.

V usage is TRBV19 and J usage is TRBJ1-4; 10 bases align to TRBD1. Per germline, CDR1 LNHDA and CDR2 SQIVND (reference sequence). The trim removed 5 bases at V and 5 bases at J, leaving 5 bases unmatched. The CDR3 is made up of 15 amino acids. DNA for the CDR3: TGTGCCAGTAGTCCACGACAGGGGGCGAATGAAAAACTGTTTTTT. Its translation: CASSPRQGANEKLFF.

The chain has TRBV7-2 and TRBJ1-6; D unclear. CDR1 is SGHTA and CDR2 is FQGNSA in the germline V gene. This CDR3 has 13 amino acids. Trimming took 2 bases from V and 6 from J, leaving 5 bases between them. The CDR3 DNA follows: TGTGCCAGCAGCTTAACGGTTAATTCACCCCTCCACTTT. Translating gives CASSLTVNSPLHF.

The V gene is TRBV5-4, the J gene TRBJ2-1; perhaps TRBD1 as D (6 bases). Trimming pared 0 bases from V and 5 bases from J, leaving 12 bases between. This CDR3 is built from 15 residues. CDR1 is SGHNT and CDR2 is YYREEE in the germline V gene (reference sequence). CDR3 region: CASSLGGRVDNEQFF. For the CDR3, the DNA is TGTGCCAGCAGCTTGGGGGGGCGCGTCGACAATGAGCAGTTCTTC.

This clone has a handful of counts. This chain joins TRBV19 and TRBJ2-3; tentatively, D is TRBD2 (6 bases). Deletions cut 5 bases from V and 0 bases from J, with 12 bases between. CDR1 is LNHDA and CDR2 is SQIVND in the germline V gene (reference sequence). This CDR3 spans 15 amino acids. CDR3 DNA sequence: TGTGCCAGTAGTGACCGGGGGATCAGCACAGATACGCAGTATTTT. It translates to CASSDRGISTDTQYF.